This entry lists 9 T cell receptor beta chains sequenced from one sample in a study of regulatory T cells in long-lasting Graves disease. Regarding time point: newly diagnosed GD, antithyroid drugs for less than 3 months. Preparation of the TCR library used RNA extracted from PBMCs. Building the TCR beta libraries relied on iRepertoire HTBI primers, and CDR3 regions underwent Arm-PCR. In TCRdb, the multiplex PCR reads were re-called with MiXCR into one record per CDR3 protein. The repertoire holds about 540,000 distinct CDR3 sequences, with around an eighth as singletons. These same data were also listed under a study on T cells in Graves' hyperthyroidism and ophthalmopathy.

Sequenced material: peripheral blood mononuclear cells (PBMCs), taken at new diagnosis, from a patient treated with antithyroid drugs. These receptors originate from a man aged 25 to 40 with Graves disease.

This chain links TRBV7-2 with TRBJ2-5, with D possibly matching TRBD1 (6 bases). The germline V and J ends were trimmed by 0 bases and 4 bases, with 9 bases remaining between them. This CDR3 spans 14 amino acids. Germline V gives CDR1 SGHTA, CDR2 FQGNSA. The CDR3 protein is CASSLAQGLETQYF. Written as DNA, the CDR3 is TGTGCCAGCAGCTTAGCCCAGGGGCTAGAGACCCAGTACTTC.

This chain uses TRBV20-1 with TRBJ2-7; weak D call: TRBD1 (6 bases). The CDR3 loop spans 16 amino acids. The V gene's germline CDR1 is DFQATT and CDR2 SNEGSKA (reference sequence). The V gene lost 5 bases and the J gene lost 7 bases, with 27 bases spanning the gap. The CDR3 sequence: CSALREKTGWGWEQYF. In nucleotides, the CDR3 is TGCAGTGCTTTGAGGGAAAAGACAGGATGGGGCTGGGAGCAGTACTTC.

Many counts were recorded for this clonotype. This chain connects TRBV27 to TRBJ2-3, with D tentatively TRBD1 (6 bases). Germline V lookup: CDR1 MNHEY, CDR2 SMNVEV (reference sequence). This CDR3 region has 20 residues. Trimming pared 5 bases from V and 2 bases from J, leaving 29 bases between. CDR3 DNA sequence: TGTGCCAGCAGTACATACAGGGTCGAGGGTGTTTTGGTCCTCACAGATACGCAGTATTTT. Amino acids: CASSTYRVEGVLVLTDTQYF.

The chain employs TRBV5-4 and TRBJ1-4, with 7 bases matching TRBD1. Germline CDR1 reads SGHNT; CDR2 reads YYREEE (reference sequence). This CDR3 contains 15 residues. V was pared by 0 bases and J by 8 bases, with 7 bases of the junction left unmatched. The CDR3 DNA is TGTGCCAGCAGCTTGGCTGAGGGGGCGCGGGAAAAACTGTTTTTT. Protein: CASSLAEGAREKLFF.

The sample holds a few counts of this clonotype. The chain carries TRBV29-1 and TRBJ1-1, with TRBD1 as a possible D gene (5 bases). Per germline, CDR1 SQVTM and CDR2 ANQGSEA. The ends were cut back, 5 bases at V and 4 bases at J, with 14 bases in the middle. The CDR3 consists of 13 residues. The CDR3 region is CSVPGRSSTEAFF. The DNA of the CDR3 is TGCAGCGTTCCAGGGAGATCTAGCACTGAAGCTTTCTTT.

The table lists this clonotype with many counts. The rearrangement joins TRBV2 to TRBJ2-1; no clear D gene. The V end lost 5 bases, the J end lost 7 bases, and 9 bases lay between the germline ends. The germline V gene has CDR1 SNHLY and CDR2 FYNNEI. The CDR3 runs 12 residues. CDR3 in DNA: TGTGCCAGCAGTTTTTTATGGAATGAGCAGTTCTTC. Translating it yields CASSFLWNEQFF.

A few counts support this clonotype. The rearrangement uses TRBV9 and TRBJ1-3, with D tentatively TRBD1 (5 bases). In germline, CDR1 is SGDLS, CDR2 YYNGEE. Trimming left V 0 bases short and J 4 bases short, with 8 bases between. The CDR3 length is 14 residues. For the CDR3, the DNA is TGTGCCAGCAGCGTAGATTCAGGGGGAAACACCATATATTTT. This sequence encodes CASSVDSGGNTIYF.

The chain combines TRBV20-1 with TRBJ2-3, with 8 bases aligning to TRBD2. The V gene's germline CDR1 is DFQATT and CDR2 SNEGSKA (reference sequence). The CDR3 length is 15 residues. V was pared by 4 bases and J by 1 base, with 7 bases of the junction left unmatched. The CDR3 loop reads CSATQRELGTDTQYF. The CDR3 DNA reads as TGCAGTGCTACCCAGCGGGAGTTGGGCACAGATACGCAGTATTTT.

This clonotype was counted at least ten times. This chain uses TRBV7-2 with TRBJ1-1, with D hard to call. This CDR3 is built from 13 residues. From germline, CDR1 is SGHTA and CDR2 FQGNSA. The V end was cut by 9 bases, the J end by 4 bases, with 15 bases between. The chain's CDR3 is CASDPGVGTEAFF. DNA of the CDR3: TGTGCCAGTGACCCCGGGGTTGGCACTGAAGCTTTCTTT.